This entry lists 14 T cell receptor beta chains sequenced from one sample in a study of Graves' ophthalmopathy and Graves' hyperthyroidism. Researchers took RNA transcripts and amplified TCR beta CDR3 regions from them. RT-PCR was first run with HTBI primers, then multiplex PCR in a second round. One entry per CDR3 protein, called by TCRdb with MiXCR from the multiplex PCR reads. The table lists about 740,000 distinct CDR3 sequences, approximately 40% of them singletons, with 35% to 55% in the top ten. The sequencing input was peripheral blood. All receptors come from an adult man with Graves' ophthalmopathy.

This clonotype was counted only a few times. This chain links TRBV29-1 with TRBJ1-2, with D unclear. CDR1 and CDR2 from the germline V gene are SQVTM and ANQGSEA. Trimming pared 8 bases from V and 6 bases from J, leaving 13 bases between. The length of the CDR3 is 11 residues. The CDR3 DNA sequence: TGCAGCTTCGAGGGTCTGGATGGCTACACCTTC. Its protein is CSFEGLDGYTF.

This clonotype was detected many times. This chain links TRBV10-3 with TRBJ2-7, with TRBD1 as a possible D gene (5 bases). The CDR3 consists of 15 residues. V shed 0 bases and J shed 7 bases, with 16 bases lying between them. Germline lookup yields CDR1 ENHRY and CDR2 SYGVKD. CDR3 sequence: CAISESDTRSGEQYF. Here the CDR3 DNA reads TGTGCCATCAGTGAGTCGGACACCCGGTCAGGGGAGCAGTACTTC.

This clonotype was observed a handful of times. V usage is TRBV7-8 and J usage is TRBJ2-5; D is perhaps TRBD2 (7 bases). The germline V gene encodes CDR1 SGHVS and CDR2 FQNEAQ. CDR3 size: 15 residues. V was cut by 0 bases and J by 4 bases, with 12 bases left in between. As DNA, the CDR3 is TGTGCCAGCAGCTTAGCCCGGGGGGCCGGAGAGACCCAGTACTTC. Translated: CASSLARGAGETQYF.

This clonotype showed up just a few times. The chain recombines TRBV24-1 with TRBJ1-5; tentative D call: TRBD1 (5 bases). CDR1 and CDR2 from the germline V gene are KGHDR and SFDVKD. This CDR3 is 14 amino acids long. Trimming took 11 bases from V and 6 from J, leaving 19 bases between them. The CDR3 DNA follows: TGTGCCAGCAGGCTTGGGCAGGGCAGTCAGCCCCAGCATTTT. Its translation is CASRLGQGSQPQHF.

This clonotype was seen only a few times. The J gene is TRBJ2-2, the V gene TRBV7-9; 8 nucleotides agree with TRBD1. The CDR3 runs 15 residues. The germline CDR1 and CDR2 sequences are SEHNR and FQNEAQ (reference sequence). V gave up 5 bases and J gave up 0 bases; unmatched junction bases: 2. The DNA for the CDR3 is TGTGCCAGCAGCAGGACAGGGTCGAACACCGGGGAGCTGTTTTTT. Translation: CASSRTGSNTGELFF.

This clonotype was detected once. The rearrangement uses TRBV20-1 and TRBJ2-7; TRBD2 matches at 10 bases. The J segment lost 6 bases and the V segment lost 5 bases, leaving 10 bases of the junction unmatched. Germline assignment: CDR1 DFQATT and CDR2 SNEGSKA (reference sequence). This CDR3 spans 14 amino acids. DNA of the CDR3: TGCAGTGCTGCTACGACTAGCGGGTTAAGCGAGCAGTACTTC. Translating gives CSAATTSGLSEQYF.

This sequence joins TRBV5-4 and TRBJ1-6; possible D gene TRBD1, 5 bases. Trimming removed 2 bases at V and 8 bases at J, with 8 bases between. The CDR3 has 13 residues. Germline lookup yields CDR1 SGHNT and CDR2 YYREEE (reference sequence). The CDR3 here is CASSFGGDSPLHF. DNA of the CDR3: TGTGCCAGCAGCTTCGGAGGGGATTCACCCCTCCACTTT.

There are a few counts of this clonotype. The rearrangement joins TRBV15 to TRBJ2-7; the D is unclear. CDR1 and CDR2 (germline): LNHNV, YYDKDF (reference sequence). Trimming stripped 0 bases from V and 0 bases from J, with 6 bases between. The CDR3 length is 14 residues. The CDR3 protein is CATSRDKASYEQYF. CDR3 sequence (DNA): TGTGCCACCAGCAGAGACAAAGCCTCCTACGAGCAGTACTTC.

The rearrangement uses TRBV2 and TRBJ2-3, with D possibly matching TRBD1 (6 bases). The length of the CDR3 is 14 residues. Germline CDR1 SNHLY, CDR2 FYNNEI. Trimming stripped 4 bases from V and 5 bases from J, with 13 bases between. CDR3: CASSGPTGRDTQYF. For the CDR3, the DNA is TGTGCCAGCAGTGGCCCCACAGGGAGAGATACGCAGTATTTT.

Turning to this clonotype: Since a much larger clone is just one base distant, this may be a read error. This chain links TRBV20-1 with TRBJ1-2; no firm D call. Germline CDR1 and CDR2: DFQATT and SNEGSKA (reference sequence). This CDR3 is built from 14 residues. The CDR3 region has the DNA TGCAGTGCCATCGCCCTTGTACGTAACTATAGCTACACCTTC. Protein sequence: CSAIALVRNYSYTF.

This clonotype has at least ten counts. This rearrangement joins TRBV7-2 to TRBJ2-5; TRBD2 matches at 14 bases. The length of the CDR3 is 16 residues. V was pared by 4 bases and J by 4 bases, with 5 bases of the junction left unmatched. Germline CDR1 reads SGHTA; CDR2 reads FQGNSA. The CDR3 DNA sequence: TGTGCCAGCAGCTCAAGACTAGCGGGAGGGCGAGAGACCCAGTACTTC. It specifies CASSSRLAGGRETQYF. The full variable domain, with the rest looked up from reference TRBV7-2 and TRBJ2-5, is GAGVSQSPSNKVTEKGKDVELRCDPISGHTALYWYRQSLGQGLEFLIYFQGNSAPDKSGLPSDRFSAERTGGSVSTLTIQRTQQEDSAVYLCASSSRLAGGRETQYFGPGTRLLVL.

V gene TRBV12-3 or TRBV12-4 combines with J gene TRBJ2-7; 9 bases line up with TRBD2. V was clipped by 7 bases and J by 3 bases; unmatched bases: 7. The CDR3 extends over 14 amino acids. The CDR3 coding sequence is TGTGCCAGCACCCATAGCGGGGGAAACTACGAGCAGTACTTC. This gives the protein CASTHSGGNYEQYF.

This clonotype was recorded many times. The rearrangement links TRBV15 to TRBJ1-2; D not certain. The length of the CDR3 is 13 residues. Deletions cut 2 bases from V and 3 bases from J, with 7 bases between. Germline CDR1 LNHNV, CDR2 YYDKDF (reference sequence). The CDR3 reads CATSRQEYYGYTF. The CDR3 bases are TGTGCCACCAGCAGACAGGAGTACTATGGCTACACCTTC. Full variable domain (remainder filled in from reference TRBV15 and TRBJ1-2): DAMVIQNPRYQVTQFGKPVTLSCSQTLNHNVMYWYQQKSSQAPKLLFHYYDKDFNNEADTPDNFQSRRPNTSFCFLDIRSPGLGDTAMYLCATSRQEYYGYTFGSGTRLTVV.

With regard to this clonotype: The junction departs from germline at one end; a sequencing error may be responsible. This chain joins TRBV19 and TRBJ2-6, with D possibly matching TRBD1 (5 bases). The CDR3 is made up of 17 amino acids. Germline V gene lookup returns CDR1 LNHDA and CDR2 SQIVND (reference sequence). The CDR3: CASNTNGFFSGANVPTF. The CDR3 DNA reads TGTGCCAGTAATACGAACGGATTTTTCTCTGGGGCCAACGTCCCGACTTTC.